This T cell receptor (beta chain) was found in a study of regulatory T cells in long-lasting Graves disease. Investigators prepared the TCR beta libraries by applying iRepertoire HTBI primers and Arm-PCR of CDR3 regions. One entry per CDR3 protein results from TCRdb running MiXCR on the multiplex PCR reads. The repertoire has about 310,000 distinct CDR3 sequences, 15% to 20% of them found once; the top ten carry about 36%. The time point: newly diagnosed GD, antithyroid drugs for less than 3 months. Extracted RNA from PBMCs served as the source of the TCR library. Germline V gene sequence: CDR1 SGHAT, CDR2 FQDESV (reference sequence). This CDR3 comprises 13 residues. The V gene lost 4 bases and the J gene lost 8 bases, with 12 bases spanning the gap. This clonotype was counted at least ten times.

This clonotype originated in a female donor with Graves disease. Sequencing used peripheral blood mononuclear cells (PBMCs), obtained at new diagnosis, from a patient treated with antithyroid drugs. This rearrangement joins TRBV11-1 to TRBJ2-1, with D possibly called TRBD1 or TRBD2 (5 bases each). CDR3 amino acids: CASSWGVGDEQFF. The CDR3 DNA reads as TGTGCCAGCAGCTGGGGAGTGGGGGATGAGCAGTTCTTC.